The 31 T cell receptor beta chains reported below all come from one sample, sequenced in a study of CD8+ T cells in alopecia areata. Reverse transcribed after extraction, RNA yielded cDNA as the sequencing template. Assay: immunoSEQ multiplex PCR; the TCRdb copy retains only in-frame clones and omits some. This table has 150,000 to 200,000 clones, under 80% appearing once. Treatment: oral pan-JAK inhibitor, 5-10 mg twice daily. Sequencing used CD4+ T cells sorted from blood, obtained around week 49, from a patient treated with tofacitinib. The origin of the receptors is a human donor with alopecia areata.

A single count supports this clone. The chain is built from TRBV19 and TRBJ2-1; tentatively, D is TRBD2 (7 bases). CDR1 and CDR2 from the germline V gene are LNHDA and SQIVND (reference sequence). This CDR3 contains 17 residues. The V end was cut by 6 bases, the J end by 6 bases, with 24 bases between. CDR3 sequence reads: CASSPPRGGGAVNEQFF. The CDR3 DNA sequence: TGTGCCAGTAGCCCCCCGAGGGGAGGGGGGGCAGTCAATGAGCAGTTCTTC. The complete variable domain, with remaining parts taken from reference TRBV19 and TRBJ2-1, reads DGGITQSPKYLFRKEGQNVTLSCEQNLNHDAMYWYRQDPGQGLRLIYYSQIVNDFQKGDIAEGYSVSREKKESFPLTVTSAQKNPTAFYLCASSPPRGGGAVNEQFFGPGTRLTVL.

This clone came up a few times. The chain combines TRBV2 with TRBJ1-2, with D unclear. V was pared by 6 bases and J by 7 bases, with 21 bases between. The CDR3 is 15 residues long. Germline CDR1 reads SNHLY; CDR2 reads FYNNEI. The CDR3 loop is CASRTAAYVGSGYTF. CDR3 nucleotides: TGTGCCAGCAGAACAGCCGCCTACGTTGGGAGTGGCTACACCTTC. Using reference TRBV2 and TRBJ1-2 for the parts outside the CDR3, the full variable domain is EPEVTQTPSHQVTQMGQEVILRCVPISNHLYFYWYRQILGQKVEFLVSFYNNEISEKSEIFDDQFSVERPDGSNFTLKIRSTKLEDSAMYFCASRTAAYVGSGYTFGSGTRLTVV.

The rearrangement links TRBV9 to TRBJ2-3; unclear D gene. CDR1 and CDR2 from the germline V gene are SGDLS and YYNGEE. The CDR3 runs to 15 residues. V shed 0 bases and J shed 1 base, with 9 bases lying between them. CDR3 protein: CASSVDGGRTDTQYF. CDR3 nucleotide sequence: TGTGCCAGCAGCGTAGACGGCGGCCGCACAGATACGCAGTATTTT. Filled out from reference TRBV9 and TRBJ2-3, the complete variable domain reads DSGVTQTPKHLITATGQRVTLRCSPRSGDLSVYWYQQSLDQGLQFLIQYYNGEERAKGNILERFSAQQFPDLHSELNLSSLELGDSALYFCASSVDGGRTDTQYFGPGTRLTVL.

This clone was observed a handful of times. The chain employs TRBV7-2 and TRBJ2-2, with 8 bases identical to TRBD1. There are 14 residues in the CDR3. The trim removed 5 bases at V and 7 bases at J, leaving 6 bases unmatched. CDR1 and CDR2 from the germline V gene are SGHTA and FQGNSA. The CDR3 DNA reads TGTGCCAGCAGCCCCAGGGGGCGCAGCGGGGAGCTGTTTTTT. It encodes CASSPRGRSGELFF.

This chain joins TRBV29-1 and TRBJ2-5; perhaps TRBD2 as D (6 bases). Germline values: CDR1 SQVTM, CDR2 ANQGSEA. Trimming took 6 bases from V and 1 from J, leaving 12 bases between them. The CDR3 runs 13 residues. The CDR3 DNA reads TGCAGCGTGGGTATGCGGGGCCAAGAGACCCAGTACTTC. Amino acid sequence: CSVGMRGQETQYF.

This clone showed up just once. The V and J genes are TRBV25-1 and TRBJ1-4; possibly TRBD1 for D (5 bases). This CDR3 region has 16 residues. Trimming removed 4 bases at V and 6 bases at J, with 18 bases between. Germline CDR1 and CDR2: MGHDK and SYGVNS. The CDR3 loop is CASSGGLRGGDEKLFF. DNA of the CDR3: TGTGCCAGCAGTGGGGGCCTCCGGGGAGGTGATGAAAAACTGTTTTTT.

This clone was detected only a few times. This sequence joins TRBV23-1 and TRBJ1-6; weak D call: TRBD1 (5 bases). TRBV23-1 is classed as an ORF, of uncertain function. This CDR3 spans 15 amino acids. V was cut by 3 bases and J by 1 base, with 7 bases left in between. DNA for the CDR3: TGCGCCAGCAGTCATGGGGGTTCCTATAATTCACCCCTCCACTTT. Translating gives CASSHGGSYNSPLHF.

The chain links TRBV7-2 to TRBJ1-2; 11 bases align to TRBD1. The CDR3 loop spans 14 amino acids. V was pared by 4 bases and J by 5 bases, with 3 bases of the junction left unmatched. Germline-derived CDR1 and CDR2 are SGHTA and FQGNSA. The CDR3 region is CASSSGTGGYGYTF. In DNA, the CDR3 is TGTGCCAGCAGCTCAGGGACAGGGGGGTATGGCTACACCTTC.

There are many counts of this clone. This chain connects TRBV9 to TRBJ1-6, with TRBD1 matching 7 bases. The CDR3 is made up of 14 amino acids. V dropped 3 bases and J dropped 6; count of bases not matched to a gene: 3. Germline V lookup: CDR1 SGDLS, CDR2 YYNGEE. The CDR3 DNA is TGTGCCAGCAGCGCGACAGGGAGTAATTCACCCCTCCACTTT. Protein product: CASSATGSNSPLHF.

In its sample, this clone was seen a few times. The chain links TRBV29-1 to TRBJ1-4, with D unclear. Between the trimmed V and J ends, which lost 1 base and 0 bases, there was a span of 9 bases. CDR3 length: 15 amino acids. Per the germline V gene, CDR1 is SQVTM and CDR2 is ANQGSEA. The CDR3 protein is CSVEGTAATNEKLFF. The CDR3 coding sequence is TGCAGCGTTGAAGGAACGGCAGCAACTAATGAAAAACTGTTTTTT.

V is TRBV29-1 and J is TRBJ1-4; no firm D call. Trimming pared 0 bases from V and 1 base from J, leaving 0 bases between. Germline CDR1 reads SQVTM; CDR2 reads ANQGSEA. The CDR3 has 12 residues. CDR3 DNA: TGCAGCGTTGAAGAAACTAATGAAAAACTGTTTTTT. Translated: CSVEETNEKLFF.

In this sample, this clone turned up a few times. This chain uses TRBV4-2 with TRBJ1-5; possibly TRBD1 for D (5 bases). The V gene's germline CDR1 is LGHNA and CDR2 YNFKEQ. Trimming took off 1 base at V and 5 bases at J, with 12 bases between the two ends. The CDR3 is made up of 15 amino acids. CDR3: CASSQARGSDQPQHF. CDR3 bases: TGTGCCAGCAGCCAAGCTAGGGGTTCAGATCAGCCCCAGCATTTT.

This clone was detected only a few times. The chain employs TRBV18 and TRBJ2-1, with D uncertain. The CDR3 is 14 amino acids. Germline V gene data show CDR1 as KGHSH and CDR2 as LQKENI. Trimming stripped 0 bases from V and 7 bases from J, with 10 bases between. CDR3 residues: CASSPPVGENEQFF. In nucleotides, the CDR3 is TGTGCCAGCTCACCACCGGTAGGAGAAAATGAGCAGTTCTTC.

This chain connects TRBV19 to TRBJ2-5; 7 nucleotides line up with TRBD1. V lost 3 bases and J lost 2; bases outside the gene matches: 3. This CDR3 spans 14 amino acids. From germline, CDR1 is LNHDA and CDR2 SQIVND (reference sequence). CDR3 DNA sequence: TGTGCCAGTAGTATGATGGGACAGCAAGAGACCCAGTACTTC. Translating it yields CASSMMGQQETQYF.

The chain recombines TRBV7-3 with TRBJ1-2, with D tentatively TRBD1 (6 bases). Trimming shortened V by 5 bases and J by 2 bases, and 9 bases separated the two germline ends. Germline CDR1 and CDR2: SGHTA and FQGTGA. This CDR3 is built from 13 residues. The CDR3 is CASSPGQNYGYTF. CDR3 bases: TGTGCCAGCAGCCCTGGACAGAACTATGGCTACACCTTC. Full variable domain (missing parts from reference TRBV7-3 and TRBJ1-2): GAGVSQTPSNKVTEKGKYVELRCDPISGHTALYWYRQSLGQGPEFLIYFQGTGAADDSGLPNDRFFAVRPEGSVSTLKIQRTERGDSAVYLCASSPGQNYGYTFGSGTRLTVV.

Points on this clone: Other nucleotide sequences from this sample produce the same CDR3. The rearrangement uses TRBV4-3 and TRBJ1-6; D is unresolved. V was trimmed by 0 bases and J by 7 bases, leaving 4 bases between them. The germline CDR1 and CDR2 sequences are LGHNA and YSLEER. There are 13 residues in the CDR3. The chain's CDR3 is CASSQEGNSPLHF. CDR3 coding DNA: TGCGCCAGCAGCCAAGAGGGGAATTCACCCCTCCACTTT.

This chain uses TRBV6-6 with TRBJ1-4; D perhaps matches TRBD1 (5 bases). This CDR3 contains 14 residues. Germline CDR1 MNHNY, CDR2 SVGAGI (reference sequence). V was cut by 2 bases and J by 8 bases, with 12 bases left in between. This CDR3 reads CASSYGTLREKLFF. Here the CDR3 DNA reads TGTGCCAGCAGTTACGGGACTTTGCGAGAAAAACTGTTTTTT.

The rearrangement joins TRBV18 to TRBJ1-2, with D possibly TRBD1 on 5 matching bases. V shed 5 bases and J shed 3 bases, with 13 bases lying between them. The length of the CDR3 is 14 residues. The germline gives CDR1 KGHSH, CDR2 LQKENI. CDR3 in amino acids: CASSARGDDYGYTF. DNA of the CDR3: TGTGCCAGCTCAGCCCGGGGGGACGACTATGGCTACACCTTC.

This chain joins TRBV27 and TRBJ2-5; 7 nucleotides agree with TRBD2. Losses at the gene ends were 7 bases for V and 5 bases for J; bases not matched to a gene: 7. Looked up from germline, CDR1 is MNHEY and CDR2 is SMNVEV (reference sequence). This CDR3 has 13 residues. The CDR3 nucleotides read TGTGCCAGCACCCAAAGCGGGGCGGAGACCCAGTACTTC. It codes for CASTQSGAETQYF.

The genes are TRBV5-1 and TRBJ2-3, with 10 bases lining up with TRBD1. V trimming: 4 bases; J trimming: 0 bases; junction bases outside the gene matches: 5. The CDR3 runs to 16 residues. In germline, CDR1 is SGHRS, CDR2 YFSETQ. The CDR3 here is CASSPTDRGSTDTQYF. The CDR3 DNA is TGCGCCAGCAGCCCCACGGACAGGGGGAGCACAGATACGCAGTATTTT.

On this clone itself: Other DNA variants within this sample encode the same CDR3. CDR3 DNA sequence: TGCGCCAGCAGCCAAGACTCGGGAACCGGGGAGCTGTTTTTT. Encoded protein: CASSQDSGTGELFF. The chain uses TRBV4-3 and TRBJ2-2; D is possibly TRBD2 (5 bases). The CDR3 is 14 amino acids. Trimming took off 0 bases at V and 5 bases at J, with 7 bases between the two ends. Germline CDR1 is LGHNA and CDR2 is YSLEER.

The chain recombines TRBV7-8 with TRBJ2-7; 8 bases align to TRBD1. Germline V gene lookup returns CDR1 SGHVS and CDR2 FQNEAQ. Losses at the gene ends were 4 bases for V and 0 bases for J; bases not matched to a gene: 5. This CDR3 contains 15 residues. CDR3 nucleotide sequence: TGTGCCAGCAGCTCGAGACAGGGGAACTCCTACGAGCAGTACTTC. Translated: CASSSRQGNSYEQYF.

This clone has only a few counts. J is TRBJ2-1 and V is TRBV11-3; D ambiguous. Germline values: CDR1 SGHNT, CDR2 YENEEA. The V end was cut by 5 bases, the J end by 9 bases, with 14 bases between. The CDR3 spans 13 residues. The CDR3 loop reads CASSLDPWCEQFF. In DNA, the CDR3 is TGTGCCAGCAGCCTGGACCCCTGGTGTGAGCAGTTCTTC.

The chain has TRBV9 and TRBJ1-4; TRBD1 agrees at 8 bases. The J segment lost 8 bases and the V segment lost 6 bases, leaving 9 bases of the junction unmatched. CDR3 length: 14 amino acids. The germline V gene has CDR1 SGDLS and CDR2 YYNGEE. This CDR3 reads CASTTDRANEKLFF. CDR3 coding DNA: TGTGCCAGCACCACGGACAGGGCAAACGAAAAACTGTTTTTT.

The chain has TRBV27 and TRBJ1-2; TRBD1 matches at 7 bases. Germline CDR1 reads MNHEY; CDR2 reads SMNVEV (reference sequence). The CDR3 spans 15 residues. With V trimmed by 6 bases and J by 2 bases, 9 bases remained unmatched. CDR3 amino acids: CASSPFPGGNYGYTF. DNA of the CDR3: TGTGCCAGCAGCCCATTCCCAGGGGGAAACTATGGCTACACCTTC.

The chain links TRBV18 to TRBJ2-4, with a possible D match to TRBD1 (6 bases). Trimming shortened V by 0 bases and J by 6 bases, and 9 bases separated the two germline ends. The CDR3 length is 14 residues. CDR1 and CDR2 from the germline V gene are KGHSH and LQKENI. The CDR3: CASSPPGTPNIQYF. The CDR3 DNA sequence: TGTGCCAGCTCACCACCCGGGACACCAAACATTCAGTACTTC.

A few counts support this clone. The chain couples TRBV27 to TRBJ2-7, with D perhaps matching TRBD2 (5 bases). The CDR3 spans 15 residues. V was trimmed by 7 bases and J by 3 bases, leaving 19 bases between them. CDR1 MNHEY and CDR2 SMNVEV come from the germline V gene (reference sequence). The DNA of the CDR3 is TGTGCCAGCAAAGTCAGTAGCGCCGGTTACTACGAGCAGTACTTC. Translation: CASKVSSAGYYEQYF.

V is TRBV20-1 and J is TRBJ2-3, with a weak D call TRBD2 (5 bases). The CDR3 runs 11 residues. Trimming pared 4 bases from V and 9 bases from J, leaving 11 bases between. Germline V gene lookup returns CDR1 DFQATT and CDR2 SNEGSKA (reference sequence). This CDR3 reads CSAIDYPTQYF. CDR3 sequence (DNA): TGCAGTGCTATCGACTACCCAACGCAGTATTTT.

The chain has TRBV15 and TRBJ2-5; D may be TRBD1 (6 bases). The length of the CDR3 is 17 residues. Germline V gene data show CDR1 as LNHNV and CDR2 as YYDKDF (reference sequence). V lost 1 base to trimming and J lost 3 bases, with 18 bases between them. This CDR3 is CATSRVSRGRSKETQYF. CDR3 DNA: TGTGCCACCAGCAGAGTTTCCAGGGGCCGATCCAAAGAGACCCAGTACTTC.

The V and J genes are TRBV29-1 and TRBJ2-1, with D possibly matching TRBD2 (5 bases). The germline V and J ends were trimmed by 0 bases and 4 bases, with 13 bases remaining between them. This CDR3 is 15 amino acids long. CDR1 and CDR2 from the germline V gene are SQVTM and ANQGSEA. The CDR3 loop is CSVEDSVTRYNEQFF. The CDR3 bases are TGCAGCGTTGAAGATAGTGTCACTAGATACAATGAGCAGTTCTTC.

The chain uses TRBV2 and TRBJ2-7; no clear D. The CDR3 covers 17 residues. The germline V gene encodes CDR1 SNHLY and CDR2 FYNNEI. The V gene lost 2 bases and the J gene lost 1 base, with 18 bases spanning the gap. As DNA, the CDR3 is TGTGCCAGCAGTGAAAAACGTGGCGAAGTCCTATCCTACGAGCAGTACTTC. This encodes CASSEKRGEVLSYEQYF.